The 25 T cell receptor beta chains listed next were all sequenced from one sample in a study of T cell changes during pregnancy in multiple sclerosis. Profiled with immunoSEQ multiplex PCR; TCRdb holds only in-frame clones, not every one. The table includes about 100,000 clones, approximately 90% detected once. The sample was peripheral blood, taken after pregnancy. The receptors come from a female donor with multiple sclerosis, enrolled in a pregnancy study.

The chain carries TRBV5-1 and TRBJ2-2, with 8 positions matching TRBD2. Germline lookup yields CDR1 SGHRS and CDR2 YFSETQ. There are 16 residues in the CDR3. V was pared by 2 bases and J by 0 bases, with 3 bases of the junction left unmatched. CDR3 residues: CASSLTSGSNTGELFF. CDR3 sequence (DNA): TGCGCCAGCAGCTTAACTAGCGGATCGAACACCGGGGAGCTGTTTTTT.

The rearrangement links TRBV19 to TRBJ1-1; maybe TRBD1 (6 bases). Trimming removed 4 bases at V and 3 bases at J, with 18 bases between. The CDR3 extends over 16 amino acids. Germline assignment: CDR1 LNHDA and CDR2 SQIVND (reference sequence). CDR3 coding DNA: TGTGCCAGTAGTAGAGTCGAGGAAGGGGGGGACACTGAAGCTTTCTTT. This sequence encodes CASSRVEEGGDTEAFF.

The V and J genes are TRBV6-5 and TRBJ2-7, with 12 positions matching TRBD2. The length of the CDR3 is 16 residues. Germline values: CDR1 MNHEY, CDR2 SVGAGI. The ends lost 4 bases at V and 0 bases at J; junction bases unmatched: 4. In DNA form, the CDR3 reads TGTGCCAGCAGTTCCACTAGCGGGGGGACCTCCTACGAGCAGTACTTC. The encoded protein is CASSSTSGGTSYEQYF.

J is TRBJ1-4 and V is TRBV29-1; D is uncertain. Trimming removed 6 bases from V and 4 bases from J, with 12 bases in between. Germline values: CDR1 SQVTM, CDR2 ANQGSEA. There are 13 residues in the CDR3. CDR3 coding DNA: TGCAGCGTCGAGGAGTCTGTTAATGAAAAACTGTTTTTT. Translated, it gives CSVEESVNEKLFF.

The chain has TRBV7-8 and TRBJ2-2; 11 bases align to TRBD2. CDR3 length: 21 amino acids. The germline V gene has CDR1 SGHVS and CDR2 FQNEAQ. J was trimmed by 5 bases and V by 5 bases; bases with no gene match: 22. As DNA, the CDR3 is TGTGCCAGCAGCCGACCCCTTCCGGGACTAGCGGTCGGGGCAGATACCGGGGAGCTGTTTTTT. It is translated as CASSRPLPGLAVGADTGELFF.

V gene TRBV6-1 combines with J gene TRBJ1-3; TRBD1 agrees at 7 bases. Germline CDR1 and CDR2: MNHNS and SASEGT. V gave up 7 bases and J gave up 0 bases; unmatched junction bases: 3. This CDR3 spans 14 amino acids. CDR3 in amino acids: CASIRTGSGNTIYF. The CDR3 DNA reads TGTGCCAGCATCAGGACAGGCTCTGGAAACACCATATATTTT.

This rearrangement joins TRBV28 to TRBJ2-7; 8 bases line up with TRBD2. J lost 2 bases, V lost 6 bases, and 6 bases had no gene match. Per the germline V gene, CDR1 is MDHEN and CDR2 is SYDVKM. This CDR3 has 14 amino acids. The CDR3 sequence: CASRNSGTTYEQYF. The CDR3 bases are TGTGCCAGCAGAAATAGCGGGACAACCTACGAGCAGTACTTC.

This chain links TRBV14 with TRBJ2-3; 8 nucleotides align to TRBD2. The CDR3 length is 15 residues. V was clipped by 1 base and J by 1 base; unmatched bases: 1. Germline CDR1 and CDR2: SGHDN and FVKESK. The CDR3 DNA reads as TGTGCCAGCAGCCAAGTCGGGGGGGGCACAGATACGCAGTATTTT. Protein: CASSQVGGGTDTQYF.

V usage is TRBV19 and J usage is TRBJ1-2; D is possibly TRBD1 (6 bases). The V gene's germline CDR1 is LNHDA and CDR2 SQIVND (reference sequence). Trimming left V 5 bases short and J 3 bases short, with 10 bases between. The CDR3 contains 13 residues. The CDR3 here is CASSVGHYYGYTF. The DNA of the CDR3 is TGTGCCAGTAGTGTGGGACATTACTATGGCTACACCTTC.

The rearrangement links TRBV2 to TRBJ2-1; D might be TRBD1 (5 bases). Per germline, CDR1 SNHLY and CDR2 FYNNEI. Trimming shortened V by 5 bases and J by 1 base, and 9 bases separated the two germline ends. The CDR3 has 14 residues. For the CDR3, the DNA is TGTGCCAGCAGTAGTGACAGTTCCTACAATGAGCAGTTCTTC. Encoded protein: CASSSDSSYNEQFF.

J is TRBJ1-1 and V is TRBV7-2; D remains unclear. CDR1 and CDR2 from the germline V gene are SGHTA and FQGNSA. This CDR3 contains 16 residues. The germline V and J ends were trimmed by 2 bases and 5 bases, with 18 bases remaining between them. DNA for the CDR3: TGTGCCAGCAGCTTACGTTCCGGTGCCGCCGGGACTGAAGCTTTCTTT. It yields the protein CASSLRSGAAGTEAFF.

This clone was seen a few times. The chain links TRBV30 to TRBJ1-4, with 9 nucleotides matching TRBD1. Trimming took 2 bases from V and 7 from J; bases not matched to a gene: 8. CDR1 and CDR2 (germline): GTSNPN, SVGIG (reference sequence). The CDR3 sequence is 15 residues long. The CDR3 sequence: CAWSYSGTGTEKLFF. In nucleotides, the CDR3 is TGTGCCTGGAGTTACTCCGGGACAGGGACTGAAAAACTGTTTTTT. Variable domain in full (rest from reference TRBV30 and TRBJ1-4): SQTIHQWPATLVQPVGSPLSLECTVEGTSNPNLYWYRQAAGRGLQLLFYSVGIGQISSEVPQNLSASRPQDRQFILSSKKLLLSDSGFYLCAWSYSGTGTEKLFFGSGTQLSVL.

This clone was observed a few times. The CDR3 DNA reads as TGTGCCAGCAGCGGGACAGGAATCTATGGCTACACCTTC. This codes for CASSGTGIYGYTF. This chain connects TRBV7-9 to TRBJ1-2; 8 nucleotides align to TRBD1. This CDR3 spans 13 amino acids. J lost 4 bases, V lost 5 bases, and 3 bases had no gene match. Germline V gene data show CDR1 as SEHNR and CDR2 as FQNEAQ (reference sequence).

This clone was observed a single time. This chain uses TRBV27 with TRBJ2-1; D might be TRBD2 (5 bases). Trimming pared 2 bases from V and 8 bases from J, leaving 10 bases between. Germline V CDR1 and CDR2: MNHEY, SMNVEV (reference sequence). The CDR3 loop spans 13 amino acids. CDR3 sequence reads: CASSLRGFHEQFF. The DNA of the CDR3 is TGTGCCAGCAGTTTACGGGGATTCCATGAGCAGTTCTTC.

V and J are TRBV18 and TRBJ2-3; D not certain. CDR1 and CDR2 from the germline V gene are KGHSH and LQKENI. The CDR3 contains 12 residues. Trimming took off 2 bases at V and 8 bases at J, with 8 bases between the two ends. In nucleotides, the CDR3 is TGTGCCAGCTCACCAGAGGAACGTACGCAGTATTTT. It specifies CASSPEERTQYF.

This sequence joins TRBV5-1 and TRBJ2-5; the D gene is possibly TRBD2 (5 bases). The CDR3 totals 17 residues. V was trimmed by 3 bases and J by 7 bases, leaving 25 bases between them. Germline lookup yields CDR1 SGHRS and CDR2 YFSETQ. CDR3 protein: CASSSPSLDLVRGTQYF. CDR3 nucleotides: TGCGCCAGCAGCTCCCCGTCCTTGGATCTCGTTCGGGGGACCCAGTACTTC.

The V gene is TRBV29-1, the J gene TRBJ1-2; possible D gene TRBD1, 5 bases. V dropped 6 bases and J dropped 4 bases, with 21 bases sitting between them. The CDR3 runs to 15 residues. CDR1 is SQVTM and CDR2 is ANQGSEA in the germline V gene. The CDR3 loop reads CSVLYKTEITYGYTF. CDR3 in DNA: TGCAGCGTCCTATATAAGACAGAAATTACCTATGGCTACACCTTC.

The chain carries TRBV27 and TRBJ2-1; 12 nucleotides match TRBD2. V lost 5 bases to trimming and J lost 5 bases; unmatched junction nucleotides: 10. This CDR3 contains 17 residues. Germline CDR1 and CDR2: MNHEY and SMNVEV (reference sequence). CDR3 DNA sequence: TGTGCCAGCAGTCAGAGACTAGCGGGAGTTCGAAACAATGAGCAGTTCTTC. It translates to CASSQRLAGVRNNEQFF.

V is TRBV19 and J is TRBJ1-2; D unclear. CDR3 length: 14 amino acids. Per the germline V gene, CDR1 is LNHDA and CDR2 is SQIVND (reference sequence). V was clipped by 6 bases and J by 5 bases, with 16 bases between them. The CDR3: CASRGPRETYGYTF. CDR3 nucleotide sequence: TGTGCCAGTAGGGGTCCGAGGGAAACATATGGCTACACCTTC.

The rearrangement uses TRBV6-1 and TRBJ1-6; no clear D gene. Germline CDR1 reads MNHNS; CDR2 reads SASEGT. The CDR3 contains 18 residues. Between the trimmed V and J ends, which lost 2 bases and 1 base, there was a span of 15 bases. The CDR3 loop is CASSELVGVGSYNSPLHF. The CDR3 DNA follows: TGTGCCAGCAGTGAATTAGTCGGGGTGGGGTCCTATAATTCACCCCTCCACTTT.

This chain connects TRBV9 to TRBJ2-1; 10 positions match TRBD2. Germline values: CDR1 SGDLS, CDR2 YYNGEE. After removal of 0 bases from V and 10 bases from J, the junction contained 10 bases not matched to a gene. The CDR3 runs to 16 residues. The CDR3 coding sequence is TGTGCCAGCAGCGTAGCTGGCCTAGCGGGAGTGAGGGAGCAGTTCTTC. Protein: CASSVAGLAGVREQFF.

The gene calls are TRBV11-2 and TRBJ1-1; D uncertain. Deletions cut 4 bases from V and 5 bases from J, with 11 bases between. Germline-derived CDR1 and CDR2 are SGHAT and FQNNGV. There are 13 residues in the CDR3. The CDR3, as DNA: TGTGCCAGCAGCTCCCTTACGAGGACTGAAGCTTTCTTT. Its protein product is CASSSLTRTEAFF.

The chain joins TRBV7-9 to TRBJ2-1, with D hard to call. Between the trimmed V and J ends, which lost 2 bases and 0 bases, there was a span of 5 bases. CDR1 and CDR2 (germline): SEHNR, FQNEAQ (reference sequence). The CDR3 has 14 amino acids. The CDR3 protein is CASSLLSSYNEQFF. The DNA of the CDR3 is TGTGCCAGCAGCTTACTAAGCTCCTACAATGAGCAGTTCTTC.

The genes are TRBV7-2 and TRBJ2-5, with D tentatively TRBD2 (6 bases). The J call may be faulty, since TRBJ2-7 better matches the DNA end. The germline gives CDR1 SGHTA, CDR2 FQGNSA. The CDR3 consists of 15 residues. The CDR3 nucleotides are TGTGCCAGCAGCTTTTACTGGGGGGACTCCTACGAGCAGTACTTC. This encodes CASSFYWGDSYEQYF.

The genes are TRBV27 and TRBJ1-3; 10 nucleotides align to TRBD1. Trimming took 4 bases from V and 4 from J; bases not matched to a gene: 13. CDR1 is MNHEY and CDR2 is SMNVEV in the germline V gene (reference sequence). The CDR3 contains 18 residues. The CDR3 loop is CASSSLNSDRGLGNTIYF. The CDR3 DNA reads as TGTGCCAGCAGTTCTCTCAATTCTGACAGGGGGCTAGGAAACACCATATATTTT.